The 9 T cell receptor beta chains listed next were all sequenced from one sample in a study of blood T cell repertoires in COVID-19. This table comes from immunoSEQ multiplex PCR, and its TCRdb copy is limited to in-frame clones, with some not included. The sample carries about 130,000 clones, around four fifths recorded once. The specimen was peripheral blood. The receptor source for this set is a human donor in a cohort sampled during active COVID-19.

CDR3 sequence reads: CASSFGGIVGYNSPLHF. The CDR3 DNA sequence: TGTGCCAGCAGTTTTGGCGGAATCGTGGGTTATAATTCACCCCTCCACTTT. The V gene is TRBV28, the J gene TRBJ1-6; D gene unclear. Deletions cut 3 bases from V and 4 bases from J, with 16 bases between. Germline V gene sequence: CDR1 MDHEN, CDR2 SYDVKM. The CDR3 has 17 residues.

The chain combines TRBV18 with TRBJ1-1; possible D gene TRBD1, 5 bases. The CDR3 covers 13 residues. Germline V gene data show CDR1 as KGHSH and CDR2 as LQKENI. Trimming removed 6 bases at V and 1 base at J, with 9 bases between. The CDR3: CASSQGRNTEAFF. The DNA of the CDR3 is TGTGCCAGCTCCCAGGGCCGGAACACTGAAGCTTTCTTT.

The V call is TRBV6-5, the J call TRBJ2-7; maybe TRBD2 (6 bases). The CDR3 has 14 amino acids. Germline loops: CDR1 MNHEY, CDR2 SVGAGI. The V gene lost 4 bases and the J gene lost 3 bases, with 13 bases spanning the gap. The CDR3 is CASSFPRGYYEQYF. Written as DNA, the CDR3 is TGTGCCAGCAGTTTCCCCCGGGGGTACTACGAGCAGTACTTC.

The V gene is TRBV14, the J gene TRBJ2-7; D is perhaps TRBD1 (5 bases). Trimming cost V 2 bases and J 5 bases, with 22 bases left between them. This CDR3 has 17 residues. Germline V lookup: CDR1 SGHDN, CDR2 FVKESK. The CDR3 DNA reads as TGTGCCAGCAGCCAAAGGTACGTGGGGCCGACGGAGAACGAGCAGTACTTC. This sequence encodes CASSQRYVGPTENEQYF.

This clone was recorded at least ten times. The chain carries TRBV4-1 and TRBJ2-7; TRBD2 aligns across 11 bases. Germline assignment: CDR1 MGHRA and CDR2 YSYEKL. After removal of 4 bases from V and 3 bases from J, the junction contained 5 bases not matched to a gene. This CDR3 comprises 15 residues. Written as DNA, the CDR3 is TGCGCCAGCAGCCTTACTAGCGGGGGCGGCTACGAGCAGTACTTC. It is translated as CASSLTSGGGYEQYF.

The chain is built from TRBV18 and TRBJ2-3, with D maybe TRBD1 (5 bases). Trimming left V 2 bases short and J 1 base short, with 7 bases between. The CDR3 totals 14 residues. Germline CDR1 and CDR2: KGHSH and LQKENI. The CDR3 sequence: CASSPETGTDTQYF. The DNA of the CDR3 is TGTGCCAGCTCACCAGAGACAGGCACAGATACGCAGTATTTT.

This chain joins TRBV3-1 (or the pseudogene TRBV3-2) and TRBJ2-7; 8 nucleotides agree with TRBD1. Per the germline V gene, CDR1 is LGHDT and CDR2 is YNNKEL (reference sequence). The CDR3 is made up of 16 amino acids. V was clipped by 4 bases and J by 2 bases; unmatched bases: 10. The CDR3 region is CASSLGRTGQTYEQYF. CDR3 DNA: TGTGCCAGCAGCCTAGGGCGGACAGGGCAAACCTACGAGCAGTACTTC.

V gene TRBV11-3 combines with J gene TRBJ1-1; 7 positions agree with TRBD1. Germline loops: CDR1 SGHNT, CDR2 YENEEA. V gave up 5 bases and J gave up 3 bases; unmatched junction bases: 3. The CDR3 extends over 13 amino acids. The CDR3 protein is CASSKDRDTEAFF. CDR3 coding DNA: TGTGCCAGCAGCAAAGACAGGGACACTGAAGCTTTCTTT.

The chain couples TRBV6-6 to TRBJ2-4; the match to TRBD1 covers 10 bases. Germline V gives CDR1 MNHNY, CDR2 SVGAGI (reference sequence). This CDR3 contains 15 residues. V shed 5 bases, J shed 7 bases, and the junction held 8 bases outside the gene matches. CDR3 DNA sequence: TGTGCCAGCAGTCCGCGGGACAGGGGCAGTAACATTCAGTACTTC. As protein: CASSPRDRGSNIQYF.